Listed below are T cell receptor beta chains from one sample, sequenced in a study of shared clonotypes between healthy human individuals. The assay was immunoSEQ multiplex PCR, and TCRdb's table has in-frame clones only and misses some. The sample holds around 2,000,000 clones, just under 95% seen once. The sample taken for sequencing was naive CD8+ T cells sorted from blood. These receptors came from a man aged 18 to 30 in good health. Both conserved end residues are part of each CDR3. A D gene is named only where the DNA matches it firmly. Clone size appears in some rows only: once, few, many, or a class for an expanded clone.

V: TRBV11-2
size: NA
J: TRBJ1-6
D: NA
CDR3: CASSLHGNNSPLHF
DNA: TGTGCCAGCAGCTTACACGGAAATAATTCACCCCTCCACTTT

V: TRBV23-1
size: NA
J: TRBJ2-2
D: NA
CDR3: CASSQSRGYCTGELFF
DNA: TGCGCCAGCAGTCAATCTCGGGGTTATTGCACCGGGGAGCTGTTTTTT

V: TRBV14
size: NA
J: TRBJ1-1
D: NA
CDR3: CASSQDYHREAFF
DNA: TGTGCCAGCAGCCAAGATTACCATCGTGAAGCTTTCTTT

V: TRBV9
size: once
J: TRBJ1-2
D: TRBD1
CDR3: CASSATGTVARYTF
DNA: TGTGCCAGCAGCGCGACTGGGACAGTGGCACGCTACACCTTC

V: TRBV4-1
size: NA
J: TRBJ2-7
D: TRBD1
CDR3: CASSAGRQGYEQYF
DNA: TGCGCCAGCAGCGCAGGAAGACAGGGCTACGAGCAGTACTTC

V: TRBV6-5
size: NA
J: TRBJ2-7
D: TRBD1
CDR3: CASSYSGGASYEQYF
DNA: TGTGCCAGCAGTTACTCAGGGGGCGCCTCCTACGAGCAGTACTTC

V: TRBV2
size: NA
J: TRBJ2-7
D: NA
CDR3: CASTGGWAESYYEQYF
DNA: TGTGCCAGCACCGGGGGATGGGCGGAGTCTTATTACGAGCAGTACTTC

V: TRBV28
size: NA
J: TRBJ1-2
D: TRBD1
CDR3: CASSIQGTAYHYGYTF
DNA: TGTGCCAGCAGCATCCAAGGGACAGCGTACCACTATGGCTACACCTTC

V: TRBV28
size: NA
J: TRBJ2-7
D: TRBD1
CDR3: CASSFTGGPGEQYF
DNA: TGTGCCAGCAGTTTTACAGGGGGGCCAGGCGAGCAGTACTTC

V: TRBV9
size: NA
J: TRBJ2-3
D: NA
CDR3: CASSTIGSDTQYF
DNA: TGTGCCAGCAGCACTATAGGGTCAGATACGCAGTATTTT

V: TRBV6-5
size: NA
J: TRBJ1-2
D: TRBD1
CDR3: CASSYSDRGFYGYTF
DNA: TGTGCCAGCAGTTACTCGGACAGGGGGTTCTATGGCTACACCTTC

V: TRBV14
size: NA
J: TRBJ2-3
D: TRBD2
CDR3: CASSHHGLGQDTQYF
DNA: TGTGCCAGCAGCCATCATGGACTAGGGCAAGATACGCAGTATTTT

V: TRBV6-5
size: NA
J: TRBJ1-2
D: NA
CDR3: CASRTRRGNYGYTF
DNA: TGTGCCAGCCGAACTCGGAGGGGTAACTATGGCTACACCTTC

V: TRBV6-5
size: NA
J: TRBJ1-5
D: TRBD1
CDR3: CASSYGDRGEIQPQHF
DNA: TGTGCCAGCAGTTACGGGGACAGGGGTGAGATTCAGCCCCAGCATTTT

V: TRBV11-2
size: NA
J: TRBJ2-7
D: NA
CDR3: CASSLLGLSYEQYF
DNA: TGTGCCAGCAGCTTACTGGGGCTGTCCTACGAGCAGTACTTC

V: TRBV9
size: NA
J: TRBJ2-3
D: TRBD1
CDR3: CASSAGQGTDTQYF
DNA: TGTGCCAGCAGCGCTGGACAGGGCACAGATACGCAGTATTTT

V: TRBV5-6
size: NA
J: TRBJ1-1
D: NA
CDR3: CASSLGAGVTEAFF
DNA: TGTGCCAGCAGCTTAGGGGCAGGGGTCACTGAAGCTTTCTTT

V: TRBV10-3
size: NA
J: TRBJ2-7
D: NA
CDR3: CAISGAGNYEQYF
DNA: TGTGCCATCAGTGGGGCTGGAAACTACGAGCAGTACTTC

V: TRBV20-1
size: NA
J: TRBJ1-1
D: NA
CDR3: CSGEDDTEAFF
DNA: TGCAGTGGGGAGGACGACACTGAAGCTTTCTTT

V: TRBV10-2
size: NA
J: TRBJ2-7
D: NA
CDR3: CASSESPADPYEQYF
DNA: TGCGCCAGCAGTGAGTCTCCAGCAGACCCCTACGAGCAGTACTTC

V: TRBV9
size: NA
J: TRBJ2-5
D: NA
CDR3: CASSGNGLQETQYF
DNA: TGTGCCAGCAGCGGGAACGGCCTCCAAGAGACCCAGTACTTC

V: TRBV29-1
size: once
J: TRBJ2-2
D: NA
CDR3: CSVLQANTGELFF
DNA: TGCAGCGTTTTACAGGCTAACACCGGGGAGCTGTTTTTT

V: TRBV15
size: NA
J: TRBJ1-1
D: NA
CDR3: CAGRAGTDGTEAFF
DNA: TGTGCCGGCCGGGCGGGCACAGATGGCACTGAAGCTTTCTTT

V: TRBV6-6
size: NA
J: TRBJ2-3
D: NA
CDR3: CASSPFEGITDTQYF
DNA: TGTGCCAGCAGTCCCTTCGAAGGGATCACAGATACGCAGTATTTT

V: TRBV27
size: NA
J: TRBJ2-2
D: TRBD1
CDR3: CASSLLSNWGTGKNTGELFF
DNA: TGTGCCAGCAGTTTATTATCTAACTGGGGGACAGGGAAGAACACCGGGGAGCTGTTTTTT

V: TRBV19
size: once
J: TRBJ1-1
D: TRBD1
CDR3: CASSIMTGGGNTEAFF
DNA: TGTGCCAGTAGTATCATGACAGGGGGCGGCAACACTGAAGCTTTCTTT

V: TRBV2
size: NA
J: TRBJ1-2
D: NA
CDR3: CATRETWGYTF
DNA: TGTGCCACTAGGGAAACGTGGGGCTACACCTTC

V: TRBV11-2
size: NA
J: TRBJ1-2
D: NA
CDR3: CASSPVVQGERYTF
DNA: TGTGCCAGCAGCCCCGTGGTACAGGGCGAGCGCTACACCTTC

V: TRBV6-1
size: NA
J: TRBJ1-5
D: NA
CDR3: CASSEDAYSNQPQHF
DNA: TGTGCCAGCAGTGAGGATGCTTATAGCAATCAGCCCCAGCATTTT

V: TRBV25-1
size: NA
J: TRBJ2-3
D: NA
CDR3: CASSEWGGGSTDTQYF
DNA: TGTGCCAGCAGTGAATGGGGAGGGGGTAGCACAGATACGCAGTATTTT

V: TRBV9
size: NA
J: TRBJ1-3
D: NA
CDR3: CASSELTGPGNTIYF
DNA: TGTGCCAGCAGCGAACTGACAGGACCCGGAAACACCATATATTTT

V: TRBV2
size: once
J: TRBJ2-7
D: NA
CDR3: CASSEFRASYEQYF
DNA: TGTGCCAGCAGTGAGTTTAGAGCCTCCTACGAGCAGTACTTC

V: TRBV5-8
size: NA
J: TRBJ2-7
D: NA
CDR3: CASRSGPPSSGEQYF
DNA: TGTGCCAGCAGGTCGGGACCGCCGTCCTCAGGGGAGCAGTACTTC

V: TRBV7-9
size: NA
J: TRBJ2-7
D: TRBD2
CDR3: CASSPGTSGPESYEQYF
DNA: TGTGCCAGCAGCCCTGGGACTAGCGGGCCCGAGAGCTACGAGCAGTACTTC

V: TRBV7-8
size: NA
J: TRBJ2-3
D: NA
CDR3: CASRGTTDTQYF
DNA: TGTGCCAGCAGGGGGACTACAGATACGCAGTATTTT

V: TRBV5-4
size: NA
J: TRBJ1-6
D: NA
CDR3: CASSWGPNSPLHF
DNA: TGTGCCAGCTCATGGGGTCCTAATTCACCCCTCCACTTT

V: TRBV18
size: NA
J: TRBJ1-1
D: NA
CDR3: CASSPPSPGWTEAFF
DNA: TGTGCCAGCTCACCACCATCGCCGGGTTGGACTGAAGCTTTCTTT

V: TRBV6-5
size: NA
J: TRBJ1-5
D: NA
CDR3: CASSYSSGQPQHF
DNA: TGTGCCAGCAGTTACTCGTCGGGGCAGCCCCAGCATTTT

V: TRBV7-9
size: NA
J: TRBJ2-1
D: TRBD1
CDR3: CASSSPGQGSNEQFF
DNA: TGTGCCAGCAGCTCACCGGGACAGGGCTCCAATGAGCAGTTCTTC

V: TRBV29-1
size: NA
J: TRBJ1-3
D: NA
CDR3: CSVEAWTDSGNTIYF
DNA: TGCAGCGTTGAAGCCTGGACCGACTCTGGAAACACCATATATTTT

V: TRBV13
size: NA
J: TRBJ2-2
D: TRBD2
CDR3: CASSPSGGAPTGELFF
DNA: TGTGCCAGCAGTCCTAGCGGGGGGGCCCCCACCGGGGAGCTGTTTTTT

V: TRBV28
size: NA
J: TRBJ2-3
D: NA
CDR3: CASSYIPEFSADTQYF
DNA: TGTGCCAGCAGCTATATACCGGAATTTTCGGCAGATACGCAGTATTTT

V: TRBV27
size: NA
J: TRBJ1-5
D: TRBD1
CDR3: CASSRDRGYQPQHF
DNA: TGTGCCAGCAGCCGGGACAGGGGATATCAGCCCCAGCATTTT

V: TRBV7-3
size: NA
J: TRBJ2-3
D: TRBD2
CDR3: CASSPLAGSGTDTQYF
DNA: TGTGCCAGCAGCCCCTTAGCGGGGAGTGGCACAGATACGCAGTATTTT